The T cell receptor (beta chain) under discussion was sequenced for a study of T-cell reconstitution after alpha-beta-depleted transplantation in children. Study results and caveats: A year post-transplant, T-cell counts and diversity derived mostly from newly produced T cells. Surviving recipient T cells and intrathymic progenitors accounted for some patients' high TCRbeta diversity at day 60. Reportedly, alpha-beta T cells present about two months post-transplant originated from several hundred expanded clones of graft origin.

This clonotype was recorded at least ten times. The antigen remains undetermined. V lost 0 bases, J lost 2 bases, and 10 bases stayed unmatched. CDR1 and CDR2 (germline): LGHNA, YSLEER. The CDR3 loop spans 19 amino acids. TCRbeta library construction was performed incorporating unique molecular identifiers. TCRdb analysed the PCR reads with MiXCR anew, one entry per CDR3 protein. Of approximately 500,000 distinct CDR3 sequences in the sample, 8% to 11% were seen once. Sequencing was performed on PBMCs, taken before TCRalphabeta/CD19-depleted stem cell transplant. The chain joins TRBV4-3 to TRBJ1-5; the match to TRBD1 covers 10 bases. This clonotype originated in a child aged 2-15 years with inherited bone marrow failure, due to receive a stem cell transplant. CDR3 residues: CASSQEHNYGTGGNQPQHF. The DNA of the CDR3 is TGCGCCAGCAGCCAAGAGCATAACTACGGGACAGGGGGCAATCAGCCCCAGCATTTT.